This TCR beta chain was sequenced for a study of T cells after yellow fever vaccination. On the study more broadly: It was SMART-Seq v4 Ultra Low Input that prepared the fractions with low cell numbers.

Trimming cost V 7 bases and J 9 bases; bases outside gene matches: 11. There are 16 residues in the CDR3. Germline V CDR1 and CDR2: MNHEY, SMNVEV (reference sequence). This clonotype was counted between two and nine times. Its antigen is unidentified. Overall study results and limits: Clones that expanded after primary vaccination mostly reappeared after the booster (96% CD4, approximately 87% CD8).

From the 5' RACE reads, TCRdb called clonotypes with MiXCR, one entry per CDR3 protein. There are hundreds of thousands of distinct CDR3 sequences in the sample; under 20% occur only once, and roughly a sixth lies in the top ten. This clonotype was sampled from a man aged 18 to 30 who received the YFV17D yellow fever vaccine. This chain uses TRBV27 with TRBJ1-6; 11 positions match TRBD1. The specimen comprised PBMCs, sampled before the yellow fever booster vaccination. CDR3 region: CASTTYRDRGFSPLHF. The CDR3 coding sequence is TGTGCCAGCACCACTTACCGGGACAGGGGGTTTTCACCCCTCCACTTT.